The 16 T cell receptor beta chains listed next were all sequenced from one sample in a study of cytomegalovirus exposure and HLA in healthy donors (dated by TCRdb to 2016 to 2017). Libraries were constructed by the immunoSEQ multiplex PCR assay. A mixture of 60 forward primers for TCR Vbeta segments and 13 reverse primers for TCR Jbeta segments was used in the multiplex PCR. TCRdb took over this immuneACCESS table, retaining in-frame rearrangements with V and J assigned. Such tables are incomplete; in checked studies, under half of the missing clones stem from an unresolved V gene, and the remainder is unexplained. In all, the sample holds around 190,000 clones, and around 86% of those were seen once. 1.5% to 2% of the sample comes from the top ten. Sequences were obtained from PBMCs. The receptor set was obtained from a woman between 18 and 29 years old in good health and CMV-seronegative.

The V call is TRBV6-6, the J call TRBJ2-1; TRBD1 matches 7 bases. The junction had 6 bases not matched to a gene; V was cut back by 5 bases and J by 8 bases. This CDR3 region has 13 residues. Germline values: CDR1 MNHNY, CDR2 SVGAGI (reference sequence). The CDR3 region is CASSPTGQHEQFF. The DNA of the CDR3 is TGTGCCAGCAGTCCGACAGGGCAGCATGAGCAGTTCTTC.

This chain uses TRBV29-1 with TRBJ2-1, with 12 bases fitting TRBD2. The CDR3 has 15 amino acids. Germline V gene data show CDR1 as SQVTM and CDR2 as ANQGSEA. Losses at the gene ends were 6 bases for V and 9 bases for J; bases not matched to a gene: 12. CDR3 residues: CSVFTGLAGTGEQFF. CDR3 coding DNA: TGCAGCGTATTTACAGGACTAGCGGGGACAGGTGAGCAGTTCTTC.

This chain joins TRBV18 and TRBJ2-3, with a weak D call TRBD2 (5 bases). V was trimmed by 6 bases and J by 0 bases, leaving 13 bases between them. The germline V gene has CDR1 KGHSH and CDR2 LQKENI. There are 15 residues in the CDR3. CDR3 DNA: TGTGCCAGCTCTCGAGCGGTCCGGAGCACAGATACGCAGTATTTT. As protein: CASSRAVRSTDTQYF.

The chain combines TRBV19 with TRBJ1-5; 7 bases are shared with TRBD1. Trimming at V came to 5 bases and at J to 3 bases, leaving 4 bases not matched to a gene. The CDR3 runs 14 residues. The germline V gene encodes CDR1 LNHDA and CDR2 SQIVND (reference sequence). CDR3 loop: CASSQQGNNQPQHF. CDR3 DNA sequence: TGTGCCAGTAGTCAACAGGGGAACAATCAGCCCCAGCATTTT.

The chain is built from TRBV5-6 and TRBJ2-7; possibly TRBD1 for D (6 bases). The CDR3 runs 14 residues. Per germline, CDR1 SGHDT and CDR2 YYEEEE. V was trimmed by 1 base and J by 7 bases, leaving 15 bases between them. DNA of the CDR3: TGTGCCAGCAGCTTGAACCTGGGGGCGAGGGAGCAGTACTTC. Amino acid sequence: CASSLNLGAREQYF.

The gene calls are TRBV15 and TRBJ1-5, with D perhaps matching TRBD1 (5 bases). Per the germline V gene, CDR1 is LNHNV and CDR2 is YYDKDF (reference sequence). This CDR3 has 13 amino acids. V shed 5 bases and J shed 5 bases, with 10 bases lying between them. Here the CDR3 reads CATSGQQDQPQHF. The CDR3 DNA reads TGTGCCACCAGCGGTCAACAGGATCAGCCCCAGCATTTT.

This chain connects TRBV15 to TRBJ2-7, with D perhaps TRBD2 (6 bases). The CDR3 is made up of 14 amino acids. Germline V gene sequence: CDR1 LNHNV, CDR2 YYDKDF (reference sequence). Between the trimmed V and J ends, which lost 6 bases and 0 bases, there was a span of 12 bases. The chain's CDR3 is CATSVGGSSYEQYF. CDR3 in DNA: TGTGCCACCAGTGTGGGGGGAAGCTCCTACGAGCAGTACTTC.

CDR3 sequence (DNA): TGTGCCAGCAGTTATGACCGGGACTCCACTGAAGCTTTCTTT. It encodes CASSYDRDSTEAFF. This chain connects TRBV6-6 to TRBJ1-1; D is perhaps TRBD1 (5 bases). The germline V and J ends were trimmed by 3 bases and 4 bases, with 12 bases remaining between them. Germline assignment: CDR1 MNHNY and CDR2 SVGAGI (reference sequence). The CDR3 is 14 amino acids.

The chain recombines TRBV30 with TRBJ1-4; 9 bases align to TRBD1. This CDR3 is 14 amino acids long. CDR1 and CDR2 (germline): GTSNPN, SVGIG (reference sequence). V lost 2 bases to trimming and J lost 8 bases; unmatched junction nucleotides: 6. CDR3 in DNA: TGTGCCTGGAGTAGGGGACAGGGTTCCGAAAAACTGTTTTTT. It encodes CAWSRGQGSEKLFF. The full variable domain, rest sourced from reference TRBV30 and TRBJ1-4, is SQTIHQWPATLVQPVGSPLSLECTVEGTSNPNLYWYRQAAGRGLQLLFYSVGIGQISSEVPQNLSASRPQDRQFILSSKKLLLSDSGFYLCAWSRGQGSEKLFFGSGTQLSVL.

The CDR3, as DNA: TGCGCCAGCAGCTATACAGGGGGTTGGACAGATACGCAGTATTTT. Residues: CASSYTGGWTDTQYF. V usage is TRBV5-1 and J usage is TRBJ2-3, with 8 bases that match TRBD1. This CDR3 spans 15 amino acids. After removal of 3 bases from V and 3 bases from J, the junction contained 6 bases not matched to a gene. CDR1 SGHRS and CDR2 YFSETQ come from the germline V gene.

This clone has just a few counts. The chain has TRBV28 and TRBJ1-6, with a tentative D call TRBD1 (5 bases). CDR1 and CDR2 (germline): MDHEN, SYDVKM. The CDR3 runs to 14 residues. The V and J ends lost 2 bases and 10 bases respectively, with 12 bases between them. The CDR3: CASSLGAMRSPLHF. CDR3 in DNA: TGTGCCAGCAGTTTAGGGGCTATGCGGTCACCCCTCCACTTT.

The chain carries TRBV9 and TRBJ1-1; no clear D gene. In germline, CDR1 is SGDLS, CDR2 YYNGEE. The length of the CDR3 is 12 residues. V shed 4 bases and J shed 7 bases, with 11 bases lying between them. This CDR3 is CASSMTGNEAFF. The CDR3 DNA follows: TGTGCCAGCAGCATGACCGGGAATGAAGCTTTCTTT.

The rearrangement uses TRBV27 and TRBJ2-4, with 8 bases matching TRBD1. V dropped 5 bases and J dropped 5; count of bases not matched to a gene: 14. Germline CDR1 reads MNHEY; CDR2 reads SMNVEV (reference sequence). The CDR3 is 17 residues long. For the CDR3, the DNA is TGTGCCAGCAGTCCCCCTCGACAGGGGTCGGTCGAAAACATTCAGTACTTC. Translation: CASSPPRQGSVENIQYF.

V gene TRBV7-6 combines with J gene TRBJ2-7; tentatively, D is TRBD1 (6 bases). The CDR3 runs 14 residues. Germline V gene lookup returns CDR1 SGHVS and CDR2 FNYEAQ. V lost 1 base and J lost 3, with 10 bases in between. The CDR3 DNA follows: TGTGCCAGCAGCTTAGGGGGCAGGGGCTACGAGCAGTACTTC. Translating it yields CASSLGGRGYEQYF.

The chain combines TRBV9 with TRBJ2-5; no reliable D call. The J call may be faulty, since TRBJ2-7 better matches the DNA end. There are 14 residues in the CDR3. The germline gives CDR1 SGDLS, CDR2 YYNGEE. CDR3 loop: CASSVESVPYEQYF. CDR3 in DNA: TGTGCCAGCAGCGTAGAAAGCGTCCCCTACGAGCAGTACTTC.

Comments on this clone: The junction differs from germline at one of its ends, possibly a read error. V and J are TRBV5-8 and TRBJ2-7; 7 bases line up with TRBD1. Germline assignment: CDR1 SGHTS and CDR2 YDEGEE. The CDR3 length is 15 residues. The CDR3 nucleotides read TGTGCCAGCAGCTTGGGGGGACAGCCCTCCGACGAGCAGTACTTC. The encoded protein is CASSLGGQPSDEQYF. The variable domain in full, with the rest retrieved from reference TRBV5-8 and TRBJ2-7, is EAGVTQSPTHLIKTRGQQATLRCSPISGHTSVYWYQQALGLGLQFLLWYDEGEERNRGNFPPRFSGRQFPNYSSELNVNALELEDSALYLCASSLGGQPSDEQYFGPGTRLTVT.